Listed below are T cell receptor beta chains from one sample, sequenced in a study of CD8+ T cells in alopecia areata. Here immunoSEQ multiplex PCR was the method, and the copy in TCRdb shows in-frame clones only, minus some. The repertoire has 200,000 to 250,000 clones, around two fifths of them found once; the top ten carry more than 0.4%. The sample in question was CD4+ T cells sorted from blood, obtained at roughly week 30, from a patient treated with tofacitinib. The receptors derive from a human donor with alopecia areata. Both conserved end residues are trimmed from each CDR3. D genes are given only for firm matches. Size is omitted from some rows. Given values are once, few, many or a class for expanded clones.

v_gene	j_gene	abundance	d_gene	CDR3aa
TRBV5-1	TRBJ1-1	few	TRBD1	ASSGSLQGTEAF
TRBV20-1	TRBJ2-7	-	-	SAITDNEQY
TRBV5-4	TRBJ2-5	few	-	ASSLRQLETQY
TRBV29-1	TRBJ1-1	few	-	SAVDILNTEAF
TRBV29-1	TRBJ1-1	-	-	SVAGTLNTEAF
TRBV2	TRBJ1-5	-	TRBD1	ASNTQGSNQPQH
TRBV7-9	TRBJ1-6	few	-	ASSRAPQRYNSPLH
TRBV7-9	TRBJ2-6	once	-	ASSSGPRGANVLT
TRBV11-2	TRBJ2-3	few	-	ASSFRDLGHTDTQY
TRBV7-3	TRBJ2-2	few	-	ASSPSTQGTGELF
TRBV18	TRBJ1-3	few	-	ASSQGRVSGNTIY
TRBV19	TRBJ2-1	-	-	ASSRTGSYNEQF